The 25 T cell receptor beta chains below all came from one sample that was sequenced in a study of blood T cell repertoires in COVID-19. Sequencing was performed with immunoSEQ multiplex PCR; in TCRdb, only in-frame clones are kept and a portion is missing. The sample yields about 230,000 clones, more than 75% seen once. Sequencing was carried out using peripheral blood. The receptors were sampled from a man aged 40-50 years with acute or convalescent COVID-19.

The chain employs TRBV7-9 and TRBJ2-7, with 8 bases matching TRBD1. The CDR3 sequence is 14 residues long. V shed 3 bases and J 3 bases; nucleotides not matched to a gene: 4. Germline V lookup: CDR1 SEHNR, CDR2 FQNEAQ (reference sequence). The CDR3 DNA sequence: TGTGCCAGCAGCTTGACAGGGGATGACTACGAGCAGTACTTC. This translates into CASSLTGDDYEQYF.

The rearrangement links TRBV10-2 to TRBJ2-1; TRBD2 agrees at 7 bases. Trimming removed 5 bases from V and 3 bases from J; junction bases left unmatched: 4. This CDR3 has 14 amino acids. Germline CDR1 WSHSY, CDR2 SAAADI. This chain's CDR3 is CASSQTSHYNEQFF. In DNA, the CDR3 is TGCGCCAGCAGTCAGACTAGCCACTACAATGAGCAGTTCTTC.

The CDR3 DNA sequence: TGTGCCAGCAGCCCAAGGTTGGGGGGGGAGCAGCCCCAGCATTTT. This encodes CASSPRLGGEQPQHF. This chain joins TRBV7-8 and TRBJ1-5; D may be TRBD1 (5 bases). The CDR3 is 15 residues long. V was shortened by 5 bases and J by 7 bases, with 18 bases between the two germline ends. Germline values: CDR1 SGHVS, CDR2 FQNEAQ.

This sequence joins TRBV4-2 and TRBJ2-7, with TRBD2 matching over 8 bases. J lost 2 bases, V lost 0 bases, and 15 bases had no gene match. The CDR3 has 19 amino acids. The germline V gene encodes CDR1 LGHNA and CDR2 YNFKEQ. CDR3 coding DNA: TGTGCCAGCAGCCAAGATCTGGTGGTGGCGGGGGGAAAAACCTACGAGCAGTACTTC. It encodes CASSQDLVVAGGKTYEQYF.

CDR3 DNA: TGCGCCAGCAGCTTGGTTCCAGGGAGCACAGATACGCAGTATTTT. This translates into CASSLVPGSTDTQYF. The genes are TRBV5-1 and TRBJ2-3, with a possible D match to TRBD1 (5 bases). Germline V lookup: CDR1 SGHRS, CDR2 YFSETQ. The CDR3 runs to 15 residues. V was cut by 0 bases and J by 0 bases, with 8 bases left in between.

The chain links TRBV6-7 to TRBJ1-1, with D possibly matching TRBD1 (5 bases). TRBV6-7 falls under the ORF class, with uncertain function. Trimming removed 9 bases from V and 4 bases from J, with 9 bases in between. CDR3 length equals 11 residues. The CDR3, as DNA: TGTGCCAGGACAGTACTCACTGAAGCTTTCTTT. Translated: CARTVLTEAFF.

The rearrangement joins TRBV5-4 to TRBJ1-6, with 8 bases identical to TRBD1. The CDR3 extends over 16 amino acids. Trimming cost V 4 bases and J 5 bases; bases outside gene matches: 8. Germline CDR1 and CDR2: SGHNT and YYREEE (reference sequence). The CDR3 coding sequence is TGTGCCAGCAGCAGCCGTGGACAGGGAGATAATTCACCCCTCCACTTT. It specifies CASSSRGQGDNSPLHF.

This clone was detected once. The genes are TRBV6-5 and TRBJ1-1; a weak D match, TRBD1 (5 bases). Looked up from germline, CDR1 is MNHEY and CDR2 is SVGAGI. The CDR3 consists of 14 residues. V was pared by 4 bases and J by 1 base, with 10 bases between. CDR3 DNA: TGTGCCAGCAGTTTGGGACTGACGAACACTGAAGCTTTCTTT. It codes for CASSLGLTNTEAFF.

The rearrangement joins TRBV11-2 to TRBJ2-5; D remains ambiguous. This CDR3 comprises 13 residues. V lost 6 bases and J 0 bases, leaving 8 bases between the germline ends. The germline gives CDR1 SGHAT, CDR2 FQNNGV. For the CDR3, the DNA is TGTGCCAGCAGAGCAACGAACCAAGAGACCCAGTACTTC. Encoded protein: CASRATNQETQYF.

The chain recombines TRBV10-3 with TRBJ1-5, with 7 nucleotides matching TRBD1. The germline V gene encodes CDR1 ENHRY and CDR2 SYGVKD. This CDR3 has 13 amino acids. V was clipped by 10 bases and J by 5 bases; unmatched bases: 8. Written as DNA, the CDR3 is TGTGCCACCAACACAGGGGACTATCAGCCCCAGCATTTT. Its protein product is CATNTGDYQPQHF.

The rearrangement joins TRBV5-4 to TRBJ1-4, with D unclear. Per the germline V gene, CDR1 is SGHNT and CDR2 is YYREEE (reference sequence). The length of the CDR3 is 14 residues. V was cut by 2 bases and J by 7 bases, with 12 bases left in between. CDR3 loop: CASSFSGRGEKLFF. In DNA, the CDR3 is TGTGCCAGCAGCTTTTCCGGACGGGGTGAAAAACTGTTTTTT.

The V call is TRBV10-3, the J call TRBJ2-2; possibly TRBD2 for D (6 bases). The ends were cut back, 9 bases at V and 5 bases at J, with 22 bases in the middle. The CDR3 loop spans 16 amino acids. Germline CDR1 is ENHRY and CDR2 is SYGVKD. CDR3 region: CAISEGPQGRTGELFF. The CDR3 bases are TGTGCCATTTCGGAGGGCCCCCAAGGGAGGACCGGGGAGCTGTTTTTT.

This clone was seen a handful of times. The chain uses TRBV30 and TRBJ2-7; no reliable D call. V was shortened by 0 bases and J by 10 bases, with 10 bases between the two germline ends. The CDR3 is 11 amino acids. The V gene's germline CDR1 is GTSNPN and CDR2 SVGIG (reference sequence). In DNA, the CDR3 is TGTGCCTGGAGTGTCCGGCAGGCTCAGTACTTC. Its translation: CAWSVRQAQYF.

This clone was counted between two and nine times. The J gene is TRBJ1-1, the V gene TRBV18; a possible D gene is TRBD1 (5 bases). The length of the CDR3 is 14 residues. Looked up from germline, CDR1 is KGHSH and CDR2 is LQKENI. Trimming cost V 6 bases and J 3 bases, with 14 bases left between them. CDR3 bases: TGTGCCAGCTCCCCTACCAGGGCGGACACTGAAGCTTTCTTT. This gives the protein CASSPTRADTEAFF.

The chain links TRBV27 to TRBJ2-7, with D perhaps TRBD1 (6 bases). Germline CDR1 MNHEY, CDR2 SMNVEV (reference sequence). The germline V and J ends were trimmed by 6 bases and 6 bases, with 12 bases remaining between them. There are 12 residues in the CDR3. CDR3 coding DNA: TGTGCCAGCAGCCGGAACAGGGTCGAGCAGTACTTC. Amino acids: CASSRNRVEQYF.

In its sample, this clone was seen many times. V usage is TRBV7-8 and J usage is TRBJ2-7; D uncertain. The germline V gene encodes CDR1 SGHVS and CDR2 FQNEAQ. The CDR3 runs 14 residues. V lost 2 bases to trimming and J lost 1 base, with 9 bases between them. CDR3 residues: CASSLMGTSYEQYF. The CDR3 nucleotides read TGTGCCAGCAGCTTAATGGGCACTTCCTACGAGCAGTACTTC.

The CDR3 DNA is TGTGCCAGCAGGTCCGGACAGGGCCATGGCTACACCTTC. It translates to CASRSGQGHGYTF. This chain joins TRBV28 and TRBJ1-2; TRBD1 aligns across 8 bases. Germline values: CDR1 MDHEN, CDR2 SYDVKM. Germline trimming cut 6 bases from V and 6 bases from J; bases unmatched to any gene: 6. This CDR3 comprises 13 residues.

The CDR3 here is CASSQDLLGVNEQFF. In DNA form, the CDR3 reads TGTGCCAGCAGCCAAGATTTATTAGGGGTGAATGAGCAGTTCTTC. The J gene is TRBJ2-1, the V gene TRBV3-1 (or the pseudogene TRBV3-2); D perhaps matches TRBD1 (5 bases). From germline, CDR1 is LGHDT and CDR2 YNNKEL (reference sequence). This CDR3 has 15 amino acids. V lost 0 bases to trimming and J lost 7 bases, with 13 bases between them.

The chain recombines TRBV7-9 with TRBJ2-2, with 13 bases identical to TRBD2. The V segment lost 5 bases and the J segment 7 bases; nucleotides outside the gene matches: 7. CDR1 and CDR2 (germline): SEHNR, FQNEAQ (reference sequence). The CDR3 has 16 residues. This chain's CDR3 is CASSTGLAGSLGELFF. In DNA, the CDR3 is TGTGCCAGCAGCACGGGACTAGCGGGGTCCCTCGGGGAGCTGTTTTTT.

The chain is built from TRBV4-1 and TRBJ1-4, with D possibly being TRBD1 (6 bases). Germline V gene sequence: CDR1 MGHRA, CDR2 YSYEKL. The V end lost 3 bases, the J end lost 6 bases, and 14 bases lay between the germline ends. The CDR3 runs to 15 residues. CDR3 coding DNA: TGCGCCAGCAGCCACCAGGACAGCCGGGATGAAAAACTGTTTTTT. Translation: CASSHQDSRDEKLFF.

This sequence joins TRBV11-1 and TRBJ2-2, with D possibly matching TRBD1 (6 bases). This CDR3 has 13 residues. The V end was cut by 7 bases, the J end by 6 bases, with 12 bases between. Germline V gives CDR1 SGHAT, CDR2 FQDESV (reference sequence). As DNA, the CDR3 is TGTGCCAGCAAAGAGGGGGTAGCCGGGGAGCTGTTTTTT. Translation: CASKEGVAGELFF.

The rearrangement uses TRBV7-9 and TRBJ1-1; perhaps TRBD1 as D (5 bases). Trimming took off 5 bases at V and 3 bases at J, with 19 bases between the two ends. The CDR3 consists of 16 residues. Germline CDR1 SEHNR, CDR2 FQNEAQ (reference sequence). The CDR3 DNA reads TGTGCCAGCAGCCGGCCCCAGGGCTCCACCGACACTGAAGCTTTCTTT. The encoded protein is CASSRPQGSTDTEAFF.

This chain connects TRBV6-5 to TRBJ1-2, with D uncertain. Trimming cost V 0 bases and J 1 base, with 9 bases left between them. The CDR3 has 15 amino acids. CDR1 and CDR2 (germline): MNHEY, SVGAGI. DNA of the CDR3: TGTGCCAGCAGTTACTCGGAAGGAGGTAACTATGGCTACACCTTC. It translates to CASSYSEGGNYGYTF.

This chain uses TRBV12-3 or TRBV12-4 with TRBJ2-5; no clear D gene. V was pared by 2 bases and J by 3 bases, with 7 bases between. The CDR3 runs to 13 residues. The CDR3 here is CASSLFQKETQYF. The CDR3 region has the DNA TGTGCCAGCAGTTTATTTCAAAAAGAGACCCAGTACTTC.

The rearrangement links TRBV6-5 to TRBJ1-6; D is ambiguous. Germline CDR1 and CDR2: MNHEY and SVGAGI. Trimming pared 3 bases from V and 10 bases from J, leaving 16 bases between. The length of the CDR3 is 15 residues. The CDR3 loop reads CASSYKPSGGSPLHF. In DNA form, the CDR3 reads TGTGCCAGCAGTTATAAGCCCTCCGGAGGGTCACCCCTCCACTTT.